This T cell receptor (beta chain) originates from a study of blood T cell repertoires in COVID-19. Sequencing was performed with immunoSEQ multiplex PCR; in TCRdb, only in-frame clones are kept and a portion is missing. Of 210,000 or so clones listed, around nine tenths are singletons. This clonotype originated in a woman aged 55-75 years with acute or convalescent COVID-19. Sequenced: peripheral blood.

The CDR3 coding sequence is TGTGCCAGCATTGAAGGGGGCAACTACTATGGCTACACCTTC. Amino acid sequence: CASIEGGNYYGYTF. The V gene is TRBV28, the J gene TRBJ1-2; 7 nucleotides match TRBD1. The CDR3 is made up of 14 amino acids. From germline, CDR1 is MDHEN and CDR2 SYDVKM. Losses at the gene ends were 7 bases for V and 3 bases for J; bases not matched to a gene: 8.